The TCR beta chain described here comes from a study of OX40 agonist ivuxolimab in advanced cancers. The method was immunoSEQ multiplex PCR; TCRdb's version includes in-frame clones alone and lacks a portion of them. The sample holds about 84,000 clones, approximately 89% seen once. This CDR3 contains 17 residues. Trimming stripped 4 bases from V and 5 bases from J, with 20 bases between. The germline V gene has CDR1 MNHNS and CDR2 SASEGT. The sampling schedule covered blood at baseline, cycle 4 day 1, and cycle 7 day 1. This clonotype was obtained from an adult with an advanced solid tumor such as melanoma, head and neck, liver or kidney cancer. V is TRBV6-1 and J is TRBJ2-2; perhaps TRBD1 as D (6 bases). This specimen was CD4+ or CD8+ T cells sorted from blood, taken in a trial of the OX40 agonist ivuxolimab. The CDR3 nucleotides are TGTGCCAGCAGTGCCTCCCCGGCAGGGGACGTTACCGGGGAGCTGTTTTTT. Residues: CASSASPAGDVTGELFF.